These T cell receptor beta chains were read from a single sample in a study of blood T cell repertoires in COVID-19. This table comes from immunoSEQ multiplex PCR, and its TCRdb copy is limited to in-frame clones, with some not included. Among roughly 200,000 clones, roughly 85% were seen once, and the ten largest hold 4.5% to 5%. The sequenced sample was peripheral blood. Receptor source: a woman older than 75 with acute or convalescent COVID-19. Both conserved end residues are part of each CDR3. D genes are given only for firm matches.

j_call v_call cdr3_length d_call cdr3_aa
TRBJ1-2 TRBV19 14 NA CASSTLRPLSGYTF
TRBJ2-1 TRBV5-1 19 TRBD2 CASSLLELAGGPGYNEQFF
TRBJ2-4 TRBV7-3 16 NA CASSFPGRLAKNIQYF
TRBJ1-2 TRBV11-2 15 NA CASSLDRAGFYGYTF
TRBJ2-2 TRBV7-3 14 NA CASSLLPGAGELFF
TRBJ2-1 TRBV11-1 15 TRBD1 CASSLGGTGSNEQFF
TRBJ1-3 TRBV7-9 18 NA CASSQIQGMPGPGNTIYF
TRBJ2-2 TRBV7-6 14 NA CASSRGSNTGELFF
TRBJ1-5 TRBV2 13 TRBD1 CAILQGDGQPQHF
TRBJ2-5 TRBV9 14 TRBD2 CASSVAGGPETQYF
TRBJ1-1 TRBV6-2/TRBV6-3 15 NA CASSYSGRGNTEAFF
TRBJ2-2 TRBV7-3 15 NA CASSLYGRGTGELFF
TRBJ2-5 TRBV7-6 14 TRBD1 CASSLERQGETQYF
TRBJ1-1 TRBV7-2 14 TRBD1 CASSSQGGNTEAFF
TRBJ2-1 TRBV3-1/TRBV3-2 14 NA CASSLTHSYNEQFF
TRBJ1-1 TRBV7-3 13 NA CASRSSMNTEAFF
TRBJ1-1 TRBV7-2 12 TRBD1 CASRTGSAEAFF
TRBJ2-2 TRBV5-1 16 NA CASSLAGAGLAGELFF
TRBJ2-7 TRBV7-2 14 NA CASSLIQGSSEQYF
TRBJ1-1 TRBV2 14 TRBD1 CASRLRQGSTEAFF
TRBJ2-2 TRBV7-2 16 TRBD2 CASSFGLAGVSGELFF
TRBJ2-3 TRBV5-8 15 NA CASSFGRAGTDTQYF
TRBJ1-2 TRBV25-1 13 NA CASSAPHSYGYTF
TRBJ2-1 TRBV6-6 18 TRBD2 CASRQTSGTFRAYNEQFF
TRBJ2-3 TRBV4-3 13 NA CASRYSGTDTQYF
TRBJ1-2 TRBV30 12 NA CAWSRGNYGYTF
TRBJ1-1 TRBV19 14 NA CASRPGHLNTEAFF
TRBJ1-2 TRBV6-6 13 NA CAGWTAANYGYTF
TRBJ1-2 TRBV19 15 NA CASSIVRGQFDGYTF
TRBJ1-6 TRBV10-3 13 NA CAISRLDNSPLHF
TRBJ2-5 TRBV27 15 NA CASSLSEGRWETQYF
TRBJ1-2 TRBV28 13 NA CASSSGEPYGYTF
TRBJ1-1 TRBV5-1 13 NA CASSLQENTEAFF
TRBJ2-3 TRBV7-2 13 NA CASSFVEADTQYF
TRBJ2-1 TRBV7-3 16 NA CASSLRGAPTANEQFF
TRBJ1-1 TRBV11-3 13 NA CASSLTGVTEAFF
TRBJ2-3 TRBV7-2 16 TRBD2 CASSLDPAGGAGTQYF
TRBJ1-2 TRBV9 15 TRBD1 CASSDRDRAWDGYTF
TRBJ1-4 TRBV30 12 NA CAWSSTGFKLFF
TRBJ2-2 TRBV6-1 14 NA CASSEVSVTGELFF
TRBJ2-5 TRBV5-1 14 TRBD1 CASSSQGTGETQYF
TRBJ2-7 TRBV10-1 17 TRBD2 CASRGEGSGKDGYEQYF
TRBJ1-3 TRBV23-1 17 NA CASRYGTHYFSGNTIYF
TRBJ1-2 TRBV30 13 NA CAWSFRDVYGYTF
TRBJ2-1 TRBV2 15 NA CASSGSFMGANEQFF
TRBJ1-1 TRBV3-1/TRBV3-2 16 TRBD1 CASSYSGTGLYTEAFF
TRBJ2-5 TRBV11-2 15 TRBD1 CASSLDLGQQETQYF
TRBJ2-1 TRBV5-1 12 NA CASSDLGAEQFF
TRBJ2-2 TRBV6-6 15 TRBD2 CASSYGLAGTGELFF
TRBJ2-6 TRBV2 17 NA CASSKSSGASGANVLTF
TRBJ2-2 TRBV5-1 14 NA CASSRDRNTGELFF
TRBJ2-5 TRBV19 16 TRBD1 CASSILTGTGAKTQYF
TRBJ2-3 TRBV12-3/TRBV12-4 13 NA CASSLPGTDTQYF
TRBJ1-2 TRBV18 15 TRBD1 CASSEQGAKIYGYTF
TRBJ1-5 TRBV6-4 13 NA CASSDSKPQPQHF
TRBJ2-3 TRBV7-8 16 TRBD2 CASSLGLAGSQDTQYF
TRBJ1-1 TRBV15 16 NA CATSTFRAGDYTEAFF